This TCR beta chain came from a study of cytomegalovirus exposure and HLA in healthy donors. Study results and caveats: Later analysis indicated greater clonal expansion among HLA-associated TCR beta chains than among equally common other chains. The later analysis indicated that the majority of CMV-associated TCR beta chains appeared HLA-restricted. Later analysis identified a missense DCLRE1C variant that was linked to TCR beta V- and J-gene trimming. Most TCR sequences were uncommon, yet certain public TCRs appeared in many donors.

The CDR3 is 15 residues long. Per the germline V gene, CDR1 is SGHRS and CDR2 is YFSETQ. V was pared by 5 bases and J by 8 bases, with 15 bases of the junction left unmatched. PCR amplification relied on 60 Vbeta primers (plus 13 Jbeta primers). Profiled with immunoSEQ multiplex PCR; TCRdb holds only in-frame clones, not every one. Of more than 80,000 clones in the sample, about four fifths were seen once. Worth noting for this clone: The antigen is unknown.

This TCR came from a woman between 45 and 60 years old in good health and CMV-seropositive. The chain couples TRBV5-1 to TRBJ1-2; 7 nucleotides agree with TRBD1. Sequencing was done on a sample of PBMCs. CDR3 sequence (DNA): TGCGCCAGCAGGGAGAACACGGCGACAGGGTACGGCTACACCTTC. This encodes CASRENTATGYGYTF.